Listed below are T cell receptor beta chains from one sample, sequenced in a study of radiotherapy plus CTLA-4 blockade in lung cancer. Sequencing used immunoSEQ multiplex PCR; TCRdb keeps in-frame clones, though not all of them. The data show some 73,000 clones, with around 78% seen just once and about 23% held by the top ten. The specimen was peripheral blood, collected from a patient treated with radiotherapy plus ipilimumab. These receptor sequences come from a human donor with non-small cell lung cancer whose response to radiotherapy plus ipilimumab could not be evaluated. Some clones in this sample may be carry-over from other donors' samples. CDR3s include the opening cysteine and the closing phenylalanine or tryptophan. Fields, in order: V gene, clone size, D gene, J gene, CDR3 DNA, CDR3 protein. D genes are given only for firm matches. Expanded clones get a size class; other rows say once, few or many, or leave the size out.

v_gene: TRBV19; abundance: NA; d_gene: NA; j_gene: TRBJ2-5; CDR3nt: TGTGCCAGTAGTGCGGGCCGGGAGACCCAGTACTTC; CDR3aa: CASSAGRETQYF
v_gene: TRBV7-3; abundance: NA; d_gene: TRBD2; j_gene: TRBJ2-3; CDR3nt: TGTGCCAGCAGCTTTCGGGGGGCAGATACGCAGTATTTT; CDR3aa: CASSFRGADTQYF
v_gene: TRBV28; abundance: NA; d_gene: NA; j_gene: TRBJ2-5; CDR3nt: TGTGCCAGCAGTTCCCGTAGTCGGGAGACCCAGTACTTC; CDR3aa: CASSSRSRETQYF
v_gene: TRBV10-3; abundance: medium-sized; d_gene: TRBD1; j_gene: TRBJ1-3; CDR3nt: TGTGCCACCGATAGGACAGGGAACGGAAACACCATATATTTT; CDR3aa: CATDRTGNGNTIYF
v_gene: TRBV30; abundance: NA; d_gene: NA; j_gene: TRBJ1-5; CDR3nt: TGTGCCTGGACTAGGCAGCACAATCAGCCCCAGCATTTT; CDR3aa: CAWTRQHNQPQHF
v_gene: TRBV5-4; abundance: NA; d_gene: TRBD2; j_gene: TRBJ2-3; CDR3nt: TGTGCCAGCAGCTCATCCGCAGCGGGAGGAGGTACGCAGTATTTT; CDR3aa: CASSSSAAGGGTQYF
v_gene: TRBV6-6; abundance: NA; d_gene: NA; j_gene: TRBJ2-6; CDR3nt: TGTGCCAGCATCCCCGAGAGGGCGGGAGGGGCCAACGTCCTGACTTTC; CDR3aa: CASIPERAGGANVLTF
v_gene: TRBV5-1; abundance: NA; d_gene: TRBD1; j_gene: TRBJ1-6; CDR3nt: TGCGCCAGCAGCTTGGTACCAGGGGGAGCCTCACTATCTAATTCACCCCTCCACTTT; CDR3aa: CASSLVPGGASLSNSPLHF
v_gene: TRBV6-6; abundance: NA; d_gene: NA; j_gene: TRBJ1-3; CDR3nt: TGTGCCAGCAGTTACTCGAAGCCTAGCTCTGGAAACACCATATATTTT; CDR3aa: CASSYSKPSSGNTIYF
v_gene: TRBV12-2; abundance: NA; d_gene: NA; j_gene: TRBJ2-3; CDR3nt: TGTGCAAGTCGCTTTCGCTGGACTAGCGGGAACATTACGCCCTGCACAGATACGCAGTATTTT; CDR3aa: CASRFRWTSGNITPCTDTQYF
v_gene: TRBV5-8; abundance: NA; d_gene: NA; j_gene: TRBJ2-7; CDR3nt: TGTGCCAGCAGCTTGGAGACTCAGCAGTACTTC; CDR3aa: CASSLETQQYF
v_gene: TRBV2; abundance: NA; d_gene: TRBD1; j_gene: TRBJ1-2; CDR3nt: TGTGCCAGCAGCGCCGACAGGGTCTATGGCTACACCTTC; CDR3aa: CASSADRVYGYTF
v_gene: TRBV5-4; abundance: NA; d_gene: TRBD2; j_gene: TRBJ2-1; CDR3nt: TGTGCCAGCAGTAAGAGACTAGCGGGGGCCTCGGGTGAGCAGTTCTTC; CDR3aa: CASSKRLAGASGEQFF
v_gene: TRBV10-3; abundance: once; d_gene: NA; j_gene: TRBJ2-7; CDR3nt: TGTGCCATTAGAACCGGAGGGCAGACGGTCTACGAGCAGTACTTC; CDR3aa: CAIRTGGQTVYEQYF
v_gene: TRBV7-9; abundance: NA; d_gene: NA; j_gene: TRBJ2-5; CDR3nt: TGTGCCAGCAGCTCTAACAGCCCCTGGACCCAGTACTTC; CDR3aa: CASSSNSPWTQYF
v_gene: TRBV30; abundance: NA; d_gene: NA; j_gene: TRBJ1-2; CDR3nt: TGTGCCTGGAGTGGGGCAGGGGATTATGGCTACACCTTC; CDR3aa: CAWSGAGDYGYTF
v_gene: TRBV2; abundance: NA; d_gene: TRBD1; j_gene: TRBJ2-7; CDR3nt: TGTGCCAGCAGTGGGGACAGGGCCCACGAGCAGTACTTC; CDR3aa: CASSGDRAHEQYF
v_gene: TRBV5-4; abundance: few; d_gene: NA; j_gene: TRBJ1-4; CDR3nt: TGTGCCAGCAGCCTTAGGGGATCTAATGAAAAACTGTTTTTT; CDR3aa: CASSLRGSNEKLFF
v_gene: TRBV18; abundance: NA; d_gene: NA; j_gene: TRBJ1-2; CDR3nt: TGTGCCAGCTCCCCTCTATTGGGAGGAGAGAGCGGCTACACCTTC; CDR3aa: CASSPLLGGESGYTF
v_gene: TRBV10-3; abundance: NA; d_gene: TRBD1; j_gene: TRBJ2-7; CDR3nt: TGTGCCATCAGTGAGGGGGACAGCTCCTACGAGCAGTACTTC; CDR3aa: CAISEGDSSYEQYF
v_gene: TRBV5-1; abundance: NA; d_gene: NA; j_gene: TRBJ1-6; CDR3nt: TGCGCCAGCAGCTTAGCTGGAGAATCCTCCTATAATTCACCCCTCCACTTT; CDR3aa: CASSLAGESSYNSPLHF
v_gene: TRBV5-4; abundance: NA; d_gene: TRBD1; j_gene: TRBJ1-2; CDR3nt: TGTGCCAGCAGGCCGGACAGGAAAAGTGGCTACACCTTC; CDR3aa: CASRPDRKSGYTF
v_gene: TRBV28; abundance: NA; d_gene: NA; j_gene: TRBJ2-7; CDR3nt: TGTGCCAGCAGTTTATGGGACATGAGCTCCTACGAGCAGTACTTC; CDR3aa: CASSLWDMSSYEQYF
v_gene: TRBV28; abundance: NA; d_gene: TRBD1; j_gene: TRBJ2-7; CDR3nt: TGTGCCAGCAGTTTTCAGGGGGCACCCTACGAGCAGTACTTC; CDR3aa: CASSFQGAPYEQYF
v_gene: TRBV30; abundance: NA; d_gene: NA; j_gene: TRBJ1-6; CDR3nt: TGTGTCTGGAGTGTACTGTCCAATAATTCACCCCTCCACTTT; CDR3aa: CVWSVLSNNSPLHF
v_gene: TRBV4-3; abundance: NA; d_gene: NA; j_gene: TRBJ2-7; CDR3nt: TGCGCCAGCAGCTCAGGGCCGTTTTCCTACGAGCAGTACTTC; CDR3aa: CASSSGPFSYEQYF
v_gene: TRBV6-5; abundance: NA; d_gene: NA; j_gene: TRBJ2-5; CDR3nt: TGTGCCAGCAGAGCCGGGACAACAACGCCAAGGACCCAGTACTTC; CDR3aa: CASRAGTTTPRTQYF
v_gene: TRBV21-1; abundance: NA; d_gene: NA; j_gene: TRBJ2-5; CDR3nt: TGTGCCAGCAGCAAACTAAAGGCGGGGAGGCTGGAGACCCAGTACTTC; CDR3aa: CASSKLKAGRLETQYF
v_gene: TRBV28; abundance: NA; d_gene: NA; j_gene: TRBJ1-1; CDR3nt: TGTGCCAGCAGAAGGGGGTACACTGAAGCTTTCTTT; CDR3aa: CASRRGYTEAFF
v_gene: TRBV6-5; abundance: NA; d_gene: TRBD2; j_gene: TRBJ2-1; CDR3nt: TGTGCCAGCAGTTCGTTAGCGGGGGGAGGAAATGAGCAGTTCTTC; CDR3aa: CASSSLAGGGNEQFF
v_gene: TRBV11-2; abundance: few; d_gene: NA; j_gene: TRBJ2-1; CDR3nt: TGTGCCAGCAGCTTGACAGGTGAATGGGGGCATGAGCAGTTCTTC; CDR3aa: CASSLTGEWGHEQFF
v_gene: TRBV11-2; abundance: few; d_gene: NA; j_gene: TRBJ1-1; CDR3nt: TGTGCCAGCAGCTTCGGACTGTTGAACACTGAAGCTTTCTTT; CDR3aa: CASSFGLLNTEAFF
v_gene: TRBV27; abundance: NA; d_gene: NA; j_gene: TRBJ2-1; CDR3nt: TGTGCCAGCAGTCCCCGCCGGGGGTCCTACAATGAGCAGTTCTTC; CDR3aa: CASSPRRGSYNEQFF
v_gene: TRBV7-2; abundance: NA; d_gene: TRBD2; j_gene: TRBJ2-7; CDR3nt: TGTGCCAGCAGTTCCCGGACTAGTTCGGGTACCGAGCAGTACTTC; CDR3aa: CASSSRTSSGTEQYF
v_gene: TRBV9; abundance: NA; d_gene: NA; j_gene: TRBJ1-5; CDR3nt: TGTGCCAGCAGCCCATCAGGGGAAAATCAGCCCCAGCATTTT; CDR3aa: CASSPSGENQPQHF